This is a list of T cell receptor beta chains from one sample in a study of T cells after posttransplantation cyclophosphamide. Sequencing used immunoSEQ multiplex PCR; TCRdb keeps in-frame clones, though not all of them. The sample includes 7,500 to 10,000 clones, roughly 98% of them seen just once. Material for sequencing was naive CD4+ T cells sorted from PBMCs. The receptor set was obtained from a woman aged 60 to 75 in good health, CMV-negative, and a related stem cell transplant donor. Both conserved end residues are part of each CDR3. Each record gives: V gene, clone size, D gene, J gene, CDR3 protein, CDR3 DNA. A D gene is named only where the DNA matches it firmly. Size tells how often a clone was seen (once, few, many) or the class of an expanded clone, and some rows leave it out.

>TRBV7-9|NA|NA|TRBJ2-7
CALGSYEQYF
TGTGCACTCGGGTCCTACGAGCAGTACTTC
>TRBV6-1|NA|NA|TRBJ1-6
CASSVNRERAPLHF
TGTGCCAGCAGTGTGAACAGGGAGAGGGCCCCCCTCCACTTT
>TRBV9|NA|TRBD2|TRBJ2-5
CASSVEGTSGETQYF
TGTGCCAGCAGCGTGGAAGGGACTAGCGGTGAGACCCAGTACTTC
>TRBV7-2|NA|NA|TRBJ1-5
CASSNQGNNQPQHF
TGTGCCAGCAGCAACCAGGGGAACAATCAGCCCCAGCATTTT
>TRBV4-1|NA|TRBD2|TRBJ2-1
CASSQDLGTSGYNEQFF
TGCGCCAGCAGCCAAGATCTAGGGACTAGCGGGTACAATGAGCAGTTCTTC
>TRBV28|NA|TRBD1|TRBJ1-4
CASSFYRGPLLVNEKLFF
TGTGCCAGCAGTTTTTACAGGGGGCCCCTGCTTGTTAATGAAAAACTGTTTTTT
>TRBV28|NA|NA|TRBJ1-2
CASSLQMGGPPTIYGYTF
TGTGCCAGCAGTTTACAAATGGGGGGACCGCCGACCATCTATGGCTACACCTTC
>TRBV5-8|NA|TRBD1|TRBJ1-6
CASSLSGTGYSPLHF
TGTGCCAGCAGCCTATCCGGGACAGGATATTCCCCCCTCCACTTT
>TRBV18|NA|NA|TRBJ1-2
CASSSLGGSGYTF
TGTGCCAGCTCATCTCTCGGGGGGTCTGGCTACACCTTC
>TRBV11-1|NA|TRBD1|TRBJ2-3
CASSQGQVSPDTQYF
TGTGCCAGCAGCCAGGGACAGGTGAGCCCAGATACGCAGTATTTT
>TRBV7-2|NA|NA|TRBJ2-2
CASSLGLATGELFF
TGTGCCAGCAGCTTAGGCTTGGCCACCGGGGAGCTGTTTTTT
>TRBV5-1|once|NA|TRBJ1-1
CASSFVGDDTEAFF
TGCGCCAGCAGCTTCGTAGGGGATGACACTGAAGCTTTCTTT
>TRBV6-1|NA|NA|TRBJ1-4
CASRRGREKLFF
TGTGCCAGCCGGAGGGGCAGGGAAAAACTGTTTTTT
>TRBV9|NA|TRBD1|TRBJ2-3
CASSSDRGGTDTQYF
TGTGCCAGCAGCTCCGACAGGGGAGGCACAGATACGCAGTATTTT
>TRBV19|NA|NA|TRBJ1-6
CASSTGQFITAPLHF
TGTGCCAGTAGTACCGGACAATTTATAACTGCACCCCTCCACTTT